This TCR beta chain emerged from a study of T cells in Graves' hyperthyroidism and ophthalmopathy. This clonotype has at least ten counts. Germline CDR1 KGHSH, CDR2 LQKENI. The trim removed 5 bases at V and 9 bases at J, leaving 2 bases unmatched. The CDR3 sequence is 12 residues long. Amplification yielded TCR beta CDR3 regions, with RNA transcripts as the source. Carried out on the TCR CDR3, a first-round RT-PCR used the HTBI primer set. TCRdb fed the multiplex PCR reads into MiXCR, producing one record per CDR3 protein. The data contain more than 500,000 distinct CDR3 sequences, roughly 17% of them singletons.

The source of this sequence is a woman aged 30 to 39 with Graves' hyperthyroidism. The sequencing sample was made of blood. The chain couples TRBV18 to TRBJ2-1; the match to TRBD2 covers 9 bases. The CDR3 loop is CASSGSGSEQFF. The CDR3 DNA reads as TGTGCCAGCTCAGGTAGCGGGAGTGAGCAGTTCTTC.